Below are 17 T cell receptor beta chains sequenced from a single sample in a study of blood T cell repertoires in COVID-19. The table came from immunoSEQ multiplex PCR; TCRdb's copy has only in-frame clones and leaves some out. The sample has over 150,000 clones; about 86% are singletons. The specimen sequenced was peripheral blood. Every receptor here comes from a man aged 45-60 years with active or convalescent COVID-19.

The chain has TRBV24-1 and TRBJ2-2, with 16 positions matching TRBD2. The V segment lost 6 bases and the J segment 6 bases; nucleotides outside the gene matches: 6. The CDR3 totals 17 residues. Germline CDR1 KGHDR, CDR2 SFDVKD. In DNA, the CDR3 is TGTGCCACCAGTCCGGGACTAGCGGGGGGGCCGGCCGGGGAGCTGTTTTTT. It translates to CATSPGLAGGPAGELFF.

CDR3 DNA sequence: TGTGCCAGCTCACCTGAGATACTCGGCGTAGGGGGCGATGCGCAGTATTTT. Protein product: CASSPEILGVGGDAQYF. The rearrangement links TRBV18 to TRBJ2-3, with TRBD1 identical over 7 bases. V trimming: 3 bases; J trimming: 10 bases; junction bases outside the gene matches: 19. The CDR3 contains 17 residues. The germline V gene has CDR1 KGHSH and CDR2 LQKENI.

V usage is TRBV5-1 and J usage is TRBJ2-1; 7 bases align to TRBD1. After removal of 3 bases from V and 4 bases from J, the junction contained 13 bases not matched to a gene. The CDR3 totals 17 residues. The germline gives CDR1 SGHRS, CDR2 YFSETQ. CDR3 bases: TGCGCCAGCAGCTCCTCCCGCCGGGACAGCAAATACAATGAGCAGTTCTTC. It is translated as CASSSSRRDSKYNEQFF. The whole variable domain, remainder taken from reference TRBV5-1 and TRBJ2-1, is KAGVTQTPRYLIKTRGQQVTLSCSPISGHRSVSWYQQTPGQGLQFLFEYFSETQRNKGNFPGRFSGRQFSNSRSEMNVSTLELGDSALYLCASSSSRRDSKYNEQFFGPGTRLTVL.

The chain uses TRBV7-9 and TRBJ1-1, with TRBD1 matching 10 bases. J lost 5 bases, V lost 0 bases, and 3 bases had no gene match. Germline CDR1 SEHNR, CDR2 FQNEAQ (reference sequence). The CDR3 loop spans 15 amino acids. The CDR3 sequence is CASSLAGTGDTEAFF. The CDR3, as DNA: TGTGCCAGCAGCTTAGCGGGGACAGGGGATACTGAAGCTTTCTTT.

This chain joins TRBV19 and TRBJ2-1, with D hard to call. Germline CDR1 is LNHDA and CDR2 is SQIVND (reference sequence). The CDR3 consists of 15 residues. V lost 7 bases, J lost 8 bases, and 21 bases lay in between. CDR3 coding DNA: TGTGCCAGTACCGGCCGTCACAGCCGCCTCGATGAGCAGTTCTTC. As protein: CASTGRHSRLDEQFF.

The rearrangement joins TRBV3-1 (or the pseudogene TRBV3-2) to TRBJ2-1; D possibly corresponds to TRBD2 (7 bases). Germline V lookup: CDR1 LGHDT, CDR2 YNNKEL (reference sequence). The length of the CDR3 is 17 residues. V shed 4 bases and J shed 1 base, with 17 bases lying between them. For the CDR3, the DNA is TGTGCCAGCAGCCGCGTGATGGCGGGGGCATCCTACAATGAGCAGTTCTTC. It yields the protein CASSRVMAGASYNEQFF.

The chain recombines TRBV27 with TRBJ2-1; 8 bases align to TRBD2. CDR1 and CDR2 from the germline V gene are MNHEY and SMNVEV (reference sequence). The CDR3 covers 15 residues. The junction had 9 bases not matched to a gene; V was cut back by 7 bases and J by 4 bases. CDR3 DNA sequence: TGTGCCAGCAAAAAACTAGCGGACCAATACAATGAGCAGTTCTTC. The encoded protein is CASKKLADQYNEQFF.

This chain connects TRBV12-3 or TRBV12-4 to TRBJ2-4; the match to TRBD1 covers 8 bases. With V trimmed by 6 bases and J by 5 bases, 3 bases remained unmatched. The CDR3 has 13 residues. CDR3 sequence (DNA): TGTGCCAGCAGCGGGACAGGAGAAAACATTCAGTACTTC. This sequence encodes CASSGTGENIQYF.

The CDR3 loop reads CATSNSLGAFYEQYF. DNA for the CDR3: TGTGCCACCAGCAACTCTCTTGGGGCATTCTACGAGCAGTACTTC. V usage is TRBV15 and J usage is TRBJ2-7; a possible D gene is TRBD1 (5 bases). Trimming stripped 4 bases from V and 3 bases from J, with 16 bases between. The CDR3 has 15 amino acids. Germline CDR1 and CDR2: LNHNV and YYDKDF (reference sequence).

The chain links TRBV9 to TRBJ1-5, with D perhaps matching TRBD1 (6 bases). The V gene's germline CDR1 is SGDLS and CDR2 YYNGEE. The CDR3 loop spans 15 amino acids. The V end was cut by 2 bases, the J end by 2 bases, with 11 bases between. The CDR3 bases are TGTGCCAGCAGCGTGACGGGACAAGGCAATCAGCCCCAGCATTTT. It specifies CASSVTGQGNQPQHF.

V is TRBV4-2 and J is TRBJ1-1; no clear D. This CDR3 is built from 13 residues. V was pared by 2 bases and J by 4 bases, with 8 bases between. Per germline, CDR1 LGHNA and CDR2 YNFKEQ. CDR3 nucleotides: TGTGCCAGCAGCCAATTTGCTAGCACTGAAGCTTTCTTT. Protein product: CASSQFASTEAFF.

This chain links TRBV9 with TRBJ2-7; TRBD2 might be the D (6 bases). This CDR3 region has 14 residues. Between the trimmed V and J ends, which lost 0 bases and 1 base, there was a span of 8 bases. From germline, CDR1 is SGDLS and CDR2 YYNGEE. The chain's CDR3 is CASSVVEGSYEQYF. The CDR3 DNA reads TGTGCCAGCAGCGTAGTGGAGGGATCCTACGAGCAGTACTTC.

CDR3 in DNA: TGTGCCAGCGTTCCAGAGGGGCGGGGAAACACTGAAGCTTTCTTT. Protein sequence: CASVPEGRGNTEAFF. The J gene is TRBJ1-1, the V gene TRBV6-5, with D tentatively TRBD1 (5 bases). CDR1 is MNHEY, CDR2 SVGAGI, per germline. Trimming removed 8 bases at V and 2 bases at J, with 18 bases between. This CDR3 is 15 amino acids long.

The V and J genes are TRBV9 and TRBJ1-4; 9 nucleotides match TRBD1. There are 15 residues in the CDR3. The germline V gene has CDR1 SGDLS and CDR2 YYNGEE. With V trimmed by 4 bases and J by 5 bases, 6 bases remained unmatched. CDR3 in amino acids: CASSTTGGRNEKLFF. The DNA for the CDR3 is TGTGCCAGCAGCACAACAGGGGGCCGAAATGAAAAACTGTTTTTT.

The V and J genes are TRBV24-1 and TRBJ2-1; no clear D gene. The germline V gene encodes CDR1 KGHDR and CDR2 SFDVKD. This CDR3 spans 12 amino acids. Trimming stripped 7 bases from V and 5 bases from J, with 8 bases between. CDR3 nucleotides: TGTGCCACCAGCGGAGCCCACAATGAGCAGTTCTTC. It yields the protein CATSGAHNEQFF.

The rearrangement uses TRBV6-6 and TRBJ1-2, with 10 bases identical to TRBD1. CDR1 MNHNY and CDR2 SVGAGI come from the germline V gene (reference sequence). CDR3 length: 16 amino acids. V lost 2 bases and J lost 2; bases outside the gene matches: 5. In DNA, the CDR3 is TGTGCCAGCAGTTACCGGGGGGACAGGGGCAACTATGGCTACACCTTC. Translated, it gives CASSYRGDRGNYGYTF.

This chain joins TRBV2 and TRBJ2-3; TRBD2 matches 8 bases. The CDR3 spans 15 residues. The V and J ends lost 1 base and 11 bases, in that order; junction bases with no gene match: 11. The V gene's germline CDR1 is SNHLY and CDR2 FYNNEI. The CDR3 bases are TGTGCCAGCAGTGAAGAGAACGGGGGGGTACGGTGGCAGTATTTT. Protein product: CASSEENGGVRWQYF. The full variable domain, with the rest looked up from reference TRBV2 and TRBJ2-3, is EPEVTQTPSHQVTQMGQEVILRCVPISNHLYFYWYRQILGQKVEFLVSFYNNEISEKSEIFDDQFSVERPDGSNFTLKIRSTKLEDSAMYFCASSEENGGVRWQYFGPGTRLTVL.